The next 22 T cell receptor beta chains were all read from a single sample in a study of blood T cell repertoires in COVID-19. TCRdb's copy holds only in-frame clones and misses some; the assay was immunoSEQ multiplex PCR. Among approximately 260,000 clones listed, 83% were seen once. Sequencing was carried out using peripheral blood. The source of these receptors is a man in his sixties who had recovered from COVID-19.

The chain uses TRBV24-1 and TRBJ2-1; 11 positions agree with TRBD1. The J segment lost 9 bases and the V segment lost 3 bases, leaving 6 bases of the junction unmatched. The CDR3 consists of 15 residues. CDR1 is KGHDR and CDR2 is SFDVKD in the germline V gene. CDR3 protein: CATSDRTGGRFEQFF. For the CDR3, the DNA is TGTGCCACCAGTGATAGGACAGGGGGCAGGTTTGAGCAGTTCTTC.

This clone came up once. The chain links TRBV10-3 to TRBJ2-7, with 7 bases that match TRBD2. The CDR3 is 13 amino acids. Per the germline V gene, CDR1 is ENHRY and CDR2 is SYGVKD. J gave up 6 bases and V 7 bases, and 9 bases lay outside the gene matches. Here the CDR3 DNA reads TGTGCCATCACCACACCCGGGGGGACCGAGCAGTACTTC. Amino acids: CAITTPGGTEQYF.

The CDR3 loop reads CASSLSGGSPLHF. The CDR3 DNA is TGCGCCAGCAGCTTGTCAGGAGGTTCACCCCTCCACTTT. The rearrangement joins TRBV5-1 to TRBJ1-6, with D unclear. The ends were cut back, 1 base at V and 9 bases at J, with 8 bases in the middle. This CDR3 spans 13 amino acids. The V gene's germline CDR1 is SGHRS and CDR2 YFSETQ.

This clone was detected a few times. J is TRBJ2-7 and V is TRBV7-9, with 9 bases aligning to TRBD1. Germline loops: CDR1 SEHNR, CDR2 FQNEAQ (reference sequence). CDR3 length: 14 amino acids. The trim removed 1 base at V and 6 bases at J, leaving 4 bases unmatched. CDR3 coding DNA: TGTGCCAGCAGCTTAGAGGGACAGGGCGGCGAGCAGTACTTC. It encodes CASSLEGQGGEQYF.

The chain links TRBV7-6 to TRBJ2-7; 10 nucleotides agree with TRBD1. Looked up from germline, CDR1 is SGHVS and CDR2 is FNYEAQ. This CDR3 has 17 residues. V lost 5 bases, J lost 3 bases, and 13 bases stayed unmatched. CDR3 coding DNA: TGTGCCAGCAGCCGCGGACAGGGGGACGCCACGCACTACGAGCAGTACTTC. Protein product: CASSRGQGDATHYEQYF.

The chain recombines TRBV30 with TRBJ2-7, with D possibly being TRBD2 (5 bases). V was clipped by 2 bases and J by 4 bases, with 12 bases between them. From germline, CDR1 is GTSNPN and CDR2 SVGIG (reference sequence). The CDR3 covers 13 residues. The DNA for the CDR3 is TGTGCCTGGAGTCTTAGGACTCCGTACGAGCAGTACTTC. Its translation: CAWSLRTPYEQYF.

Written as DNA, the CDR3 is TGTGCCAGCAGTGGGGGAGGATCTAACTATGGCTACACCTTC. It encodes CASSGGGSNYGYTF. The rearrangement uses TRBV27 and TRBJ1-2; D possibly corresponds to TRBD1 (5 bases). Trimming left V 5 bases short and J 0 bases short, with 10 bases between. The germline gives CDR1 MNHEY, CDR2 SMNVEV (reference sequence). The CDR3 is 14 residues long.

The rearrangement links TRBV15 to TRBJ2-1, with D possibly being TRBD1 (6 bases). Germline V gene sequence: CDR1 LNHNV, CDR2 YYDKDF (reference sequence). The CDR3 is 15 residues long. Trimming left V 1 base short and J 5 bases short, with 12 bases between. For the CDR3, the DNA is TGTGCCACCAGCAGAGCCCTAGGGGACAACAATGAGCAGTTCTTC. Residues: CATSRALGDNNEQFF.

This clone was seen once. The DNA for the CDR3 is TGTGCCAGCAGCCAGAGTAGCGGGAGGGAGCAGTTCTTC. Amino acid sequence: CASSQSSGREQFF. The chain joins TRBV3-1 (or the pseudogene TRBV3-2) to TRBJ2-1; 10 bases agree with TRBD2. CDR1 LGHDT and CDR2 YNNKEL come from the germline V gene (reference sequence). After removal of 3 bases from V and 10 bases from J, the junction contained 3 bases not matched to a gene. The CDR3 loop spans 13 amino acids.

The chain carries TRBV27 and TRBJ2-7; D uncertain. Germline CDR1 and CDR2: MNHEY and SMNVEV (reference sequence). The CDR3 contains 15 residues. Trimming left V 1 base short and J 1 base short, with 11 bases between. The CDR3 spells CASSLLAVKSYEQYF. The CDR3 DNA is TGTGCCAGCAGTTTATTGGCAGTGAAATCCTACGAGCAGTACTTC.

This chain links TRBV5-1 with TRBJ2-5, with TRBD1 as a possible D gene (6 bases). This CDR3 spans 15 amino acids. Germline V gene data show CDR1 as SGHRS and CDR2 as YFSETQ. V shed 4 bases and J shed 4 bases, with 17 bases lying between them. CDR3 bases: TGCGCCAGCAGCAAAGAATACAGGGCTTCAGAGACCCAGTACTTC. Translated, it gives CASSKEYRASETQYF.

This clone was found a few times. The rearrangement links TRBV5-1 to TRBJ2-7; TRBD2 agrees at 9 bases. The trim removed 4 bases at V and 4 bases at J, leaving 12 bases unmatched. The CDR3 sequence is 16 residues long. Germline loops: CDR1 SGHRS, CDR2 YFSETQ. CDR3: CASSRAPPREGYEQYF. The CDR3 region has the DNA TGCGCCAGCAGCCGCGCCCCTCCGCGGGAGGGTTACGAGCAGTACTTC.

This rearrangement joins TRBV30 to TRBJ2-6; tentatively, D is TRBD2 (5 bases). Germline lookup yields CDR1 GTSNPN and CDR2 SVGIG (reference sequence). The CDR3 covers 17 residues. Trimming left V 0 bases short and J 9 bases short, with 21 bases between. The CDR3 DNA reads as TGTGCCTGGAGTGTCCCCTCCAGGAGGTATGGAGGCAACGTCCTGACTTTC. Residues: CAWSVPSRRYGGNVLTF.

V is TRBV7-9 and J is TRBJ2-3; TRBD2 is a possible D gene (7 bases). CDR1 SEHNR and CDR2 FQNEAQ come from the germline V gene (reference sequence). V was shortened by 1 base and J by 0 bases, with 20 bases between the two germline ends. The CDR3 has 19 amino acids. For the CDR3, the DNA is TGTGCCAGCAGCTTAGTTGGCGGGGGCGTTTTAACGAGCACAGATACGCAGTATTTT. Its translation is CASSLVGGGVLTSTDTQYF. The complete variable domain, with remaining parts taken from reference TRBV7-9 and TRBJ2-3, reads DTGVSQNPRHKITKRGQNVTFRCDPISEHNRLYWYRQTLGQGPEFLTYFQNEAQLEKSRLLSDRFSAERPKGSFSTLEIQRTEQGDSAMYLCASSLVGGGVLTSTDTQYFGPGTRLTVL.

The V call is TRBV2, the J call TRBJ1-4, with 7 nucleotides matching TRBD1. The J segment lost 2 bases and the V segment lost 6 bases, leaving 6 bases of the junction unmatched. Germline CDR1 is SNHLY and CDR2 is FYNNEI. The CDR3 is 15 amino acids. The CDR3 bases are TGTGCCAGCAGGGCTCCCAGGGGGACTAATGAAAAACTGTTTTTT. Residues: CASRAPRGTNEKLFF.

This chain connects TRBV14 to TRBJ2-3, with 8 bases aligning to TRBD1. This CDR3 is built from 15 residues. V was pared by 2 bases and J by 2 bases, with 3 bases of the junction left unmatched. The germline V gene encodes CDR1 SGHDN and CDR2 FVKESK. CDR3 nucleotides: TGTGCCAGCAGCCAACGGACAGGGAACACAGATACGCAGTATTTT. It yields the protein CASSQRTGNTDTQYF.

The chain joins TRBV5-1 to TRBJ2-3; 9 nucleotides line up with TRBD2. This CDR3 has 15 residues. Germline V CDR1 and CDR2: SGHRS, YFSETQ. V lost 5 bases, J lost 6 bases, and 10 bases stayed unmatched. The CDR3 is CASSAGRGGPDTQYF. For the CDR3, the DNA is TGCGCCAGCAGTGCAGGGCGGGGGGGCCCGGATACGCAGTATTTT.

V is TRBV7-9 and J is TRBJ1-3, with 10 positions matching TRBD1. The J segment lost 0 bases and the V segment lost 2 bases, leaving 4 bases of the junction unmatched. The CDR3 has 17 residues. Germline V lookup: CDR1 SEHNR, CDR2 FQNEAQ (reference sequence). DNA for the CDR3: TGTGCCAGCAGCTTAAGGGACAGGGGAGACTCTGGAAACACCATATATTTT. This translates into CASSLRDRGDSGNTIYF.

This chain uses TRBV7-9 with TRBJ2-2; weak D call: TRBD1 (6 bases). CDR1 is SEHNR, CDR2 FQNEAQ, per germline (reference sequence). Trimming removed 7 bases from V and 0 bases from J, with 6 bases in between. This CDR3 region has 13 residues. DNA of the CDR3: TGTGCCAGCAACAGGGCGAACACCGGGGAGCTGTTTTTT. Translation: CASNRANTGELFF.

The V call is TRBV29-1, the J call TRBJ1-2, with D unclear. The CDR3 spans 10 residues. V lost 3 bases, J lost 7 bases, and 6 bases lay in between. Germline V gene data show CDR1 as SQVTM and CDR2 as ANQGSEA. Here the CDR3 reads CSVEGSGYTF. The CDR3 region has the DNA TGCAGCGTTGAGGGCAGTGGCTACACCTTC. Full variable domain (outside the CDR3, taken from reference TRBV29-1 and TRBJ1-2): SAVISQKPSRDICQRGTSLTIQCQVDSQVTMMFWYRQQPGQSLTLIATANQGSEATYESGFVIDKFPISRPNLTFSTLTVSNMSPEDSSIYLCSVEGSGYTFGSGTRLTVV.

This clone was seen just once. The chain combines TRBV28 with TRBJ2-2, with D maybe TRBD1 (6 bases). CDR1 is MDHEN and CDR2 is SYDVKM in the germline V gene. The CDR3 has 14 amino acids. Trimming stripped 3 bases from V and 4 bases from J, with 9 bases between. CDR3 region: CASSLLQGTGELFF. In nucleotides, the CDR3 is TGTGCCAGCAGTTTGTTACAGGGCACCGGGGAGCTGTTTTTT.

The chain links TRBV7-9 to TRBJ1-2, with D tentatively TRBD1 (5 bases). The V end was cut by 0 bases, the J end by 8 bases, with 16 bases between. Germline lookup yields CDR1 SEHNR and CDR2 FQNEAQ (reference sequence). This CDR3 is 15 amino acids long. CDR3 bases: TGTGCCAGCAGCTTAGCGGCGGTGCAGGAGGGGGGCTACACCTTC. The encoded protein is CASSLAAVQEGGYTF.